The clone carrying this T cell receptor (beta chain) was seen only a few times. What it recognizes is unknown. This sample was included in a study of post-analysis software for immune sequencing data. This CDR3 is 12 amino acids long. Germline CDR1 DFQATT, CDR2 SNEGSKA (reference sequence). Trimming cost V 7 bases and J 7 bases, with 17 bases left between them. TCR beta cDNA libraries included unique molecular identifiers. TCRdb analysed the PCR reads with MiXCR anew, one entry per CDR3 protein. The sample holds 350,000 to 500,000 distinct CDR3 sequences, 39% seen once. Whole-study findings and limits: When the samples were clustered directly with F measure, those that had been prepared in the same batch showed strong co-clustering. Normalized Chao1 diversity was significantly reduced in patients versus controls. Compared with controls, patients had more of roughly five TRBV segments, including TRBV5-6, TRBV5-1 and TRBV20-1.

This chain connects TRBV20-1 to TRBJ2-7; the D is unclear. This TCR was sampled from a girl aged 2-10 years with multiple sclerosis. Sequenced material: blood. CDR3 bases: TGCAGTGGAATGGGAAATTCGGAGGAGCAGTACTTC. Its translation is CSGMGNSEEQYF.